The clone carrying this TCR beta chain was counted only a few times. The target antigen is unknown. The sample belongs to a study of T cells in Graves' hyperthyroidism and ophthalmopathy. Findings and limits, study-wide: In blood, most of the thyroid clonotypes expanded above 0.001 were also present.

RNA transcripts were the template for amplifying TCR beta CDR3 regions. First-round RT-PCR targeting the TCR CDR3 was performed with the HTBI primer set. TCRdb reprocessed the multiplex PCR reads with MiXCR, giving one entry per CDR3 protein. The sample records 200,000 to 250,000 distinct CDR3 sequences, roughly a sixth being singletons. Graves' hyperthyroidism showing no ophthalmopathy progression within 18 months was considered stable. Together with thyroid ultrasound, orbital computed tomography, serum thyroxine and TRAb, clinical symptoms were used for diagnoses. This TCR was recovered from a woman between 50 and 59 years old with Graves' hyperthyroidism. Sequencing was carried out using blood.

The CDR3 DNA sequence: TGTGCCAGCAGCGCTCCGGGACGGGTAGAGACCCAGTACTTC. Protein product: CASSAPGRVETQYF. The chain uses TRBV5-4 and TRBJ2-5; either TRBD1 or TRBD2 may fit D (5 bases each). Germline lookup yields CDR1 SGHNT and CDR2 YYREEE (reference sequence). The CDR3 contains 14 residues. Trimming removed 4 bases from V and 4 bases from J, with 14 bases in between.